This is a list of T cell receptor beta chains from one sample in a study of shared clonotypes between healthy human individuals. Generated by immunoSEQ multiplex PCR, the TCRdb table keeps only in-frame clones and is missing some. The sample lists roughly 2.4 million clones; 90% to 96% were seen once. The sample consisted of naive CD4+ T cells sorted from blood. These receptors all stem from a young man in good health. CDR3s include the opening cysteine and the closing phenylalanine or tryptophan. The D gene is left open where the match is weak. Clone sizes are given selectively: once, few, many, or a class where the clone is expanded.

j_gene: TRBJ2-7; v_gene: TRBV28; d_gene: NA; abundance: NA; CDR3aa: CASQGQGSYEQYF; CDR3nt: TGTGCCAGCCAGGGCCAGGGAAGCTACGAGCAGTACTTC
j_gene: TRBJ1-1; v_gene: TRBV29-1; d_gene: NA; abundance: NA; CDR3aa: CSVVENWRTEAFF; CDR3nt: TGCAGCGTTGTTGAGAACTGGAGGACTGAAGCTTTCTTT
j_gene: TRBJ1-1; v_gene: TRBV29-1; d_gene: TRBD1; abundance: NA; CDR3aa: CSVVETGYETEAFF; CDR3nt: TGCAGCGTTGTAGAGACAGGGTACGAGACTGAAGCTTTCTTT
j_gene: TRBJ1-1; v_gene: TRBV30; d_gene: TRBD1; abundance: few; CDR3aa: CAWRGTALEAFF; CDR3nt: TGTGCCTGGAGAGGGACAGCGCTTGAAGCTTTCTTT
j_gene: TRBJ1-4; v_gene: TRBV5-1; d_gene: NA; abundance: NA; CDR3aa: CASSLGQDNEKLFF; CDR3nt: TGCGCCAGCAGCTTGGGACAGGATAATGAAAAACTGTTTTTT
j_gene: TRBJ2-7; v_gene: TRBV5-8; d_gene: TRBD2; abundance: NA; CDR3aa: CASTRGLATTYEQYF; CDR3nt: TGTGCCAGCACCCGGGGACTAGCGACTACCTACGAGCAGTACTTC
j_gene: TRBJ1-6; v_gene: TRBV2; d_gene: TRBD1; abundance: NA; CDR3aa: CASSGQGPYNSPLHF; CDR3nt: TGTGCCAGCAGCGGACAGGGCCCCTATAATTCACCCCTCCACTTT
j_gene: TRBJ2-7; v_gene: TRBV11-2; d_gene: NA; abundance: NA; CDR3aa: CASSLRGGRGHEQYF; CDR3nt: TGTGCCAGCAGCCTCAGGGGCGGGAGAGGGCACGAGCAGTACTTC
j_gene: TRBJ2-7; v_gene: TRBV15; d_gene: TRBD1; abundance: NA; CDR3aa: CATSRDRVSYEQYF; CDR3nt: TGTGCCACCAGCAGGGACAGGGTATCCTACGAGCAGTACTTC
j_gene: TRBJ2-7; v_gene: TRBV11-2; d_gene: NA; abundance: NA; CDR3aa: CASSRPGSPLWYEQYF; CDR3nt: TGTGCCAGCAGTCGACCAGGGTCCCCCCTATGGTACGAGCAGTACTTC
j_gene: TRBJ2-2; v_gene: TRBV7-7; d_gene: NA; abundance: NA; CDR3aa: CASSPGTPTGELFF; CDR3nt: TGTGCTAGCAGCCCCGGGACCCCCACCGGGGAGCTGTTTTTT
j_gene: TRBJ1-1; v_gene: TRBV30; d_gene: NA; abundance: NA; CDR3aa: CACAGVKSEAFF; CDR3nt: TGTGCCTGCGCAGGGGTTAAGTCTGAAGCTTTCTTT
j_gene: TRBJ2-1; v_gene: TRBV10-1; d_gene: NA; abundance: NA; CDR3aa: CASSEGSIMSNEQFF; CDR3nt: TGCGCCAGCAGTGAGGGTAGCATTATGAGCAATGAGCAGTTCTTC
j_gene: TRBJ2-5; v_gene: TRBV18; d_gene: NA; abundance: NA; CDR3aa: CASSPPGRGEETQYF; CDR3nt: TGTGCCAGCTCACCACCGGGCCGTGGGGAAGAGACCCAGTACTTC
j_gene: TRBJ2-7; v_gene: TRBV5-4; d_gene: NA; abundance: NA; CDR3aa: CASSLDRWQAEQYF; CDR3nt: TGTGCCAGCAGCTTGGATCGTTGGCAGGCCGAGCAGTACTTC
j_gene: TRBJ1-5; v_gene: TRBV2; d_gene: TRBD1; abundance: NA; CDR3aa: CASREQQGISNQPQHF; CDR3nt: TGTGCCAGCAGAGAACAACAGGGGATAAGCAATCAGCCCCAGCATTTT
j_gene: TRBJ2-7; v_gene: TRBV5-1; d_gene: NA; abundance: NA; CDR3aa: CASSLGTLSYEQYF; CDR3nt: TGCGCCAGCAGCTTGGGGACACTATCCTACGAGCAGTACTTC
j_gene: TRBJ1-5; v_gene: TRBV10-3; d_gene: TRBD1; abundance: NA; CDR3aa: CAISERQGGQPQHF; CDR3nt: TGTGCCATCAGTGAGAGACAGGGAGGCCAGCCCCAGCATTTT
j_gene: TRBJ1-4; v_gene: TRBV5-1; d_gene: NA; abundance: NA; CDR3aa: CASSPSAGWTNEKLFF; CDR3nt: TGCGCCAGCAGCCCCTCGGCAGGGTGGACTAATGAAAAACTGTTTTTT
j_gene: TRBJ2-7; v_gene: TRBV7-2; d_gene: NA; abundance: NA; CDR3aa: CASSSLASEQYF; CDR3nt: TGTGCCAGCAGCTCCCTAGCGTCCGAGCAGTACTTC
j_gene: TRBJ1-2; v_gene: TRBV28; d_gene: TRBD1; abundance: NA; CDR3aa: CASSPTTGANYGYTF; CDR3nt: TGTGCCAGCAGTCCGACGACAGGGGCAAACTATGGCTACACCTTC
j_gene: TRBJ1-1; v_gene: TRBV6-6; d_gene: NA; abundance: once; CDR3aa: CASTPTRNLNTEAFF; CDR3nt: TGTGCCAGCACCCCGACACGAAATCTGAACACTGAAGCTTTCTTT
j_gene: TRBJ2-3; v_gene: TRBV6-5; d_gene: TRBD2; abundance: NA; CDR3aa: CASSYGGGRTDTQYF; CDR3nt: TGTGCCAGCAGTTACGGCGGGGGTCGTACAGATACGCAGTATTTT
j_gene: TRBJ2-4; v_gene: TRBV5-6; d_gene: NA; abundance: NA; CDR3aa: CASSLRSVAKNIQYF; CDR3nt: TGTGCCAGCAGCTTACGATCCGTAGCCAAAAACATTCAGTACTTC
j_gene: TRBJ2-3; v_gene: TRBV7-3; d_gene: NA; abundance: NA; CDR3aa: CASSFGGFGTDTQYF; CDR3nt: TGTGCCAGCAGCTTTGGGGGCTTCGGCACAGATACGCAGTATTTT
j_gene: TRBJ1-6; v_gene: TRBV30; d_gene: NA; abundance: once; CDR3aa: CAWSVADLALHF; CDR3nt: TGTGCCTGGAGTGTAGCGGATTTGGCCCTCCACTTT
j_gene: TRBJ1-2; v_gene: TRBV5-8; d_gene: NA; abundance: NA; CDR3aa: CASSLLSQKAGGYTF; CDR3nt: TGTGCCAGCAGTCTCCTGAGTCAGAAAGCCGGAGGCTACACCTTC
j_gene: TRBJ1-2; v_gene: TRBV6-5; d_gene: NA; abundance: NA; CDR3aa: CASSYQMGNYGYTF; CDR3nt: TGTGCCAGCAGTTACCAGATGGGGAACTATGGCTACACCTTC
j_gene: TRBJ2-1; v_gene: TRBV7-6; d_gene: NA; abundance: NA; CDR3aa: CASSLEGLGYNEQFF; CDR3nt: TGTGCCAGCAGCTTAGAAGGACTGGGCTACAATGAGCAGTTCTTC